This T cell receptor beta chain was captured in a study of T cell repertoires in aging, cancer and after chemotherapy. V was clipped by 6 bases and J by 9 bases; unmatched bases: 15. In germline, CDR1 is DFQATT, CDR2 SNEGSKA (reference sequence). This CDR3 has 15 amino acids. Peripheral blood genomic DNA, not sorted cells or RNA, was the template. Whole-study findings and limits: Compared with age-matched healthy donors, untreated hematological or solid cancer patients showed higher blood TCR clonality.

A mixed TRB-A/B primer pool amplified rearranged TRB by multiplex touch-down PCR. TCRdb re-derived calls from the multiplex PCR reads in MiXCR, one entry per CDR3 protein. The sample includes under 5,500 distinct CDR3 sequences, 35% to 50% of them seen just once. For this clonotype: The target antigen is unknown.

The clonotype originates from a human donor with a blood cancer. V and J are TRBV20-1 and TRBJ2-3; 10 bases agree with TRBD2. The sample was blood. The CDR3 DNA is TGCAGTGCCCCATTAGCGGGGGGCCCCGGAGGAACGCAGTATTTT. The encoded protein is CSAPLAGGPGGTQYF.